The present T cell receptor (beta chain) was sequenced within a study of blood T cell repertoires in COVID-19. Clones were sequenced by immunoSEQ multiplex PCR, and TCRdb holds only the in-frame ones, with some missing. The repertoire consists of about 350,000 clones, with roughly nine tenths occurring once and the leading ten covering approximately 3.1%. Participants spanned ages about 18 to 90 years and resided in roughly 22 US areas. The CDR3 covers 14 residues. Trimming cost V 5 bases and J 2 bases, with 13 bases left between them. CDR1 MNHEY and CDR2 SMNVEV come from the germline V gene (reference sequence). Comment on this clone: This sample includes further DNA sequences coding for the same CDR3.

The chain uses TRBV27 and TRBJ2-7; D might be TRBD2 (5 bases). The source material was PBMCs or T cells enriched from blood (not recorded which). This TCR was sampled from a woman aged 30 to 39 who had recovered from COVID-19. As DNA, the CDR3 is TGTGCCAGCAGTCCACGCGGAGGTCCCTACGAGCAGTACTTC. Its translation: CASSPRGGPYEQYF.